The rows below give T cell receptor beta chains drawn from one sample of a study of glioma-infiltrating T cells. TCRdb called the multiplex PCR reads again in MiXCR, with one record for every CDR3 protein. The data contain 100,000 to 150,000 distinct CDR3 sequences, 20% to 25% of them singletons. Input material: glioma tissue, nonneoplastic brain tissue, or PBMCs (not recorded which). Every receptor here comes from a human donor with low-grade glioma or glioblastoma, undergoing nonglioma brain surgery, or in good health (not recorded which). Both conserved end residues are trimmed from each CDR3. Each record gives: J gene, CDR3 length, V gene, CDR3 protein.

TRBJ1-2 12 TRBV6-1 ASSSLGTVGGYT
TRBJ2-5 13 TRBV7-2 ASSQGLAVRVTQY
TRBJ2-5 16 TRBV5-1 ASRVLGLAGYQAETQY
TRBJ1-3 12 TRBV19 ASRQQGSGNTIY
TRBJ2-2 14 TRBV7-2 ASTMGSGALTGELF
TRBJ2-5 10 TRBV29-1 SVEDTGGPQY
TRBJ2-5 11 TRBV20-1 SARDNLWGTQY
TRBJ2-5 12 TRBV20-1 SALATAYQETQY
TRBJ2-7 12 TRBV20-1 SASEARETFGQY
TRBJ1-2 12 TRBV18 ASSRGEEGYGYT
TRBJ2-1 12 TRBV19 ASSISRPSNEQF
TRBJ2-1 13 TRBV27 ASSSPSGNYNEQF
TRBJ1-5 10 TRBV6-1 ASSPEGQPQH
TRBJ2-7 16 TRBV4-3 ASSLSRGLAGGPAQQY
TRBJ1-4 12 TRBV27 ASRPGQTNEKLF
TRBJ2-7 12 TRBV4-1 ASSQGQGDYEQY
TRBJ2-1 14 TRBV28 ASSLYRGSSHNEQF
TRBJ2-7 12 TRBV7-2 ASSQGGPSYEQY
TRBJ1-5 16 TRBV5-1 ASSLRPSDRVSNQPQH
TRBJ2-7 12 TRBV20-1 SASVGPAPYEQY
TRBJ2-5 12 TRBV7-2 ASSLARGSETQY
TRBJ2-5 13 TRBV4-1 ASSRRWGRAETQY
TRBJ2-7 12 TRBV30 AFQTVAGDAEQY
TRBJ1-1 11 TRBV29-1 SVGIGYPGAAF
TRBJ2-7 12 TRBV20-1 SAYSSGNRYEQY
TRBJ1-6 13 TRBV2 ASSPGQGDNSPPH
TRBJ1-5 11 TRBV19 ASSPFQQGPQH
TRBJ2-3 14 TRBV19 ASSIGALRPTDTQY
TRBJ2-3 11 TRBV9 ASGQGAADTQY
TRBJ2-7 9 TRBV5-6 ASSVNYEQY
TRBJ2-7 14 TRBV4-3 ASSQDSASGIYEQY
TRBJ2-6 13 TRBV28 ASSLDRGGANVLT
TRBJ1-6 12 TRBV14 ASSPRDVDSPLH
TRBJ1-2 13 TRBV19 ASSMLGTTNYGYT
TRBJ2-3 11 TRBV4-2 ASRDAETDTQY
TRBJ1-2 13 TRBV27 ASSLWQGAAYGYT
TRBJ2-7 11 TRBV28 ASLNRGSYEQY
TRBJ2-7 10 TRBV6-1 ASSASGYEQY
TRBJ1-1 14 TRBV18 ASSRLSGNLDTEAF